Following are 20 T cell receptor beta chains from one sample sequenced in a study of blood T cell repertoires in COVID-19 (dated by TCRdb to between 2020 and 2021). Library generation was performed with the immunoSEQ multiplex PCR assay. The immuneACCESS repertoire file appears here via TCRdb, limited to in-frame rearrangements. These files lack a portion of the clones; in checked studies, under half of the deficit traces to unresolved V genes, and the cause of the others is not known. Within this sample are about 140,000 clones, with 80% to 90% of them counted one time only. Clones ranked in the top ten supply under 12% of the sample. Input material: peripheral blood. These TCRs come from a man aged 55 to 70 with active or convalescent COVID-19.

In DNA form, the CDR3 reads TGTGCCAGCAGCTTAGTACAGAATCAGCCCCAGCATTTT. This encodes CASSLVQNQPQHF. This sequence joins TRBV7-9 and TRBJ1-5, with D uncertain. Per the germline V gene, CDR1 is SEHNR and CDR2 is FQNEAQ (reference sequence). This CDR3 comprises 13 residues. Trimming removed 1 base at V and 4 bases at J, with 5 bases between.

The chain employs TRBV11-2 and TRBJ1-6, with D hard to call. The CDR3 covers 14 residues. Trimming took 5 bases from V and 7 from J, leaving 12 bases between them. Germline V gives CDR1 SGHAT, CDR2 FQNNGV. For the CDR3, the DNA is TGTGCCAGCAGCCTTGGGCCACCCAATTCACCCCTCCACTTT. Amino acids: CASSLGPPNSPLHF. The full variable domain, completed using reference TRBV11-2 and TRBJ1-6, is EAGVAQSPRYKIIEKRQSVAFWCNPISGHATLYWYQQILGQGPKLLIQFQNNGVVDDSQLPKDRFSAERLKGVDSTLKIQPAKLEDSAVYLCASSLGPPNSPLHFGNGTRLTVT.

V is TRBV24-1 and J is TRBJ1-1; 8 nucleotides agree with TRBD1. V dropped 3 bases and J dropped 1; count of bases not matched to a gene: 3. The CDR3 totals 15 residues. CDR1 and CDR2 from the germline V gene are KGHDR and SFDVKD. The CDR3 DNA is TGTGCCACCAGTGATGCGACAGGGGAGAACACTGAAGCTTTCTTT. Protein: CATSDATGENTEAFF.

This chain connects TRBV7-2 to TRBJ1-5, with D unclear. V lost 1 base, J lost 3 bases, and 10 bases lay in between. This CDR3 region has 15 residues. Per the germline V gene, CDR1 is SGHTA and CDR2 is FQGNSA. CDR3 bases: TGTGCCAGCAGCTTAGATGGCGGAATCAATCAGCCCCAGCATTTT. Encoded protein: CASSLDGGINQPQHF.

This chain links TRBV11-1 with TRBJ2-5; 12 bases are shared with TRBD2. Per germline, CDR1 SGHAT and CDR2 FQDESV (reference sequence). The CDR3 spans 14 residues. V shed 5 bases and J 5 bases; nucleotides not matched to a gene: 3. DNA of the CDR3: TGTGCCAGCAGCCGAGGACTAGCGGGGGAGACCCAGTACTTC. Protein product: CASSRGLAGETQYF. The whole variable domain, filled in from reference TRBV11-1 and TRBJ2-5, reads EAEVAQSPRYKITEKSQAVAFWCDPISGHATLYWYRQILGQGPELLVQFQDESVVDDSQLPKDRFSAERLKGVDSTLKIQPAELGDSAMYLCASSRGLAGETQYFGPGTRLLVL.

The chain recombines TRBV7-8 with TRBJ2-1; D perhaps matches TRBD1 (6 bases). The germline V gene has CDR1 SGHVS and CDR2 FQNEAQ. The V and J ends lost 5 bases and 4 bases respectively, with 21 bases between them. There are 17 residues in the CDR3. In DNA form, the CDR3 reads TGTGCCAGCAGCACCCACAGGGAAGGTATCCCTTACAATGAGCAGTTCTTC. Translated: CASSTHREGIPYNEQFF. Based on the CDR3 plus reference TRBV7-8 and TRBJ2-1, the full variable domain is GAGVSQSPRYKVAKRGQDVALRCDPISGHVSLFWYQQALGQGPEFLTYFQNEAQLDKSGLPSDRFFAERPEGSVSTLKIQRTQQEDSAVYLCASSTHREGIPYNEQFFGPGTRLTVL.

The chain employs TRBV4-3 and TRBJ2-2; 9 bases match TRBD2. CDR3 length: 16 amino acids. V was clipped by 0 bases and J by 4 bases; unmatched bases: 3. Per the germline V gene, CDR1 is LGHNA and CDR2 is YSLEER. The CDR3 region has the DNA TGCGCCAGCAGCCAAGATCCAGCGGGAGGCACCGGGGAGCTGTTTTTT. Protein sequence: CASSQDPAGGTGELFF.

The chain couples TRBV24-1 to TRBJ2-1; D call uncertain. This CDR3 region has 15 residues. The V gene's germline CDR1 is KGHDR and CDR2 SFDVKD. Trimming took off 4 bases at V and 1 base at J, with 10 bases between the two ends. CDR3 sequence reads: CATSEVGPSYNEQFF. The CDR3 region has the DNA TGTGCCACCAGTGAAGTTGGGCCTTCCTACAATGAGCAGTTCTTC.

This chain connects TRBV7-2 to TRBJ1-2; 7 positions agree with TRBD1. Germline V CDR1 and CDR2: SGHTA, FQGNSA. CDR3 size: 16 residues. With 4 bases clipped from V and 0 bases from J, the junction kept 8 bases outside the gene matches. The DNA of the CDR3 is TGTGCCAGCAGCTCTAGGACAGGATTCTCTAACTATGGCTACACCTTC. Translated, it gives CASSSRTGFSNYGYTF.

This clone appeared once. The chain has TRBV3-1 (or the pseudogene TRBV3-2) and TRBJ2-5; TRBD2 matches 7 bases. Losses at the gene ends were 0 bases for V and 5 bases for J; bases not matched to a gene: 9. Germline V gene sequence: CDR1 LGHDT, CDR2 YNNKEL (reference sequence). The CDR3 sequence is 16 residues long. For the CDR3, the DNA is TGTGCCAGCAGCCAAGAGGCTAGCGGCCCCCTGGAGACCCAGTACTTC. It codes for CASSQEASGPLETQYF.

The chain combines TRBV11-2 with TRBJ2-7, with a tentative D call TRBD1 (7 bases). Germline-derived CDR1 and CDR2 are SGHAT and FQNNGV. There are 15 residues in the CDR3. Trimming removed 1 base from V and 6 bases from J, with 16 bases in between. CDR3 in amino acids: CASSLGHRGLSEQYF. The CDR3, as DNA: TGTGCCAGCAGCTTAGGCCACAGGGGACTTAGCGAGCAGTACTTC. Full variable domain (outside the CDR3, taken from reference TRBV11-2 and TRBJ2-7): EAGVAQSPRYKIIEKRQSVAFWCNPISGHATLYWYQQILGQGPKLLIQFQNNGVVDDSQLPKDRFSAERLKGVDSTLKIQPAKLEDSAVYLCASSLGHRGLSEQYFGPGTRLTVT.

This chain's CDR3 is CASSVRAGAGRDEQYF. The CDR3 region has the DNA TGTGCCAGCAGCGTAAGAGCGGGGGCAGGGAGGGACGAGCAGTACTTC. The V and J genes are TRBV9 and TRBJ2-7; 8 positions agree with TRBD2. The length of the CDR3 is 16 residues. The germline V gene encodes CDR1 SGDLS and CDR2 YYNGEE. Trimming at V came to 1 base and at J to 5 bases, leaving 11 bases not matched to a gene.

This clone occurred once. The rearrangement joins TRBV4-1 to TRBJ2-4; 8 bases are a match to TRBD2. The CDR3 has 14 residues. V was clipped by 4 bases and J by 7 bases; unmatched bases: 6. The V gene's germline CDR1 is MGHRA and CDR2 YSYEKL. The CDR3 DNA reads TGCGCCAGCAGCCCCAAAGCGGGAGTGAACATTCAGTACTTC. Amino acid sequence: CASSPKAGVNIQYF.

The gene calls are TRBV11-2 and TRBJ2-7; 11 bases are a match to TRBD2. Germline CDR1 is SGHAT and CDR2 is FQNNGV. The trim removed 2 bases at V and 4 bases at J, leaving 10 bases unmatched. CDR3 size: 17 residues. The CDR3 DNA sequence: TGTGCCAGCAGCTTATGGACCGGGACTAGCGGCAGTTACGAGCAGTACTTC. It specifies CASSLWTGTSGSYEQYF.

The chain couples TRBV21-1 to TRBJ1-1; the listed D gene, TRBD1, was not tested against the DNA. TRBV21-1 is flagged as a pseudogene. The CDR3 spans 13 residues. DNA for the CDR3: TGTGCCAGCCGCCTCAGGTTCGGCACTGAAGCTTTCTTT. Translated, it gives CASRLRFGTEAFF.

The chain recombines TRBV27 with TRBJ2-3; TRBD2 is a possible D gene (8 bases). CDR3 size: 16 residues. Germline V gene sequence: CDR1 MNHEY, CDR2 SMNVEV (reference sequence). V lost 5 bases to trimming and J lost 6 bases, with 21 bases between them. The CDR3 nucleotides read TGTGCCAGCAGTACACGGACAGGACTAGCTTTGGATACGCAGTATTTT. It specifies CASSTRTGLALDTQYF.

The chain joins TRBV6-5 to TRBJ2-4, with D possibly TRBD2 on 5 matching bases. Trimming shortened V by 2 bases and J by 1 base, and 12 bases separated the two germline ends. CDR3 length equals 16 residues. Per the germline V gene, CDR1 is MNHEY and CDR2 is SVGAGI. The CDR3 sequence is CASSYGGQSAKNIQYF. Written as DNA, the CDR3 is TGTGCCAGCAGTTACGGAGGTCAGTCGGCCAAAAACATTCAGTACTTC.

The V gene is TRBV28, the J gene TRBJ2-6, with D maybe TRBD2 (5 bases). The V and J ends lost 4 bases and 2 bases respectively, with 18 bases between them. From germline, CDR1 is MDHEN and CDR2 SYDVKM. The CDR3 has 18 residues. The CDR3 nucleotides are TGTGCCAGCAGTTCGGGTCCCGGGAAGGGCGCTGGGGCCAACGTCCTGACTTTC. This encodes CASSSGPGKGAGANVLTF.

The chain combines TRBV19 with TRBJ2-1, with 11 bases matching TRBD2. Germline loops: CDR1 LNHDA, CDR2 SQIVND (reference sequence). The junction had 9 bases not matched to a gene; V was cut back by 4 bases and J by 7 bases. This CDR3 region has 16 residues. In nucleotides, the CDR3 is TGTGCCAGTAGTACCCCTAGCGGGAGGACGGGGAATGAGCAGTTCTTC. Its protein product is CASSTPSGRTGNEQFF.

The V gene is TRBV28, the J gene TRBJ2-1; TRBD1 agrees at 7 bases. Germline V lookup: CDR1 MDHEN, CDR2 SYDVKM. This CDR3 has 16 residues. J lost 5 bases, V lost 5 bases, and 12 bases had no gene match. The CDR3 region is CASSPFPTTGNNEQFF. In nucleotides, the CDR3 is TGTGCCAGCAGTCCCTTTCCGACGACAGGGAACAATGAGCAGTTCTTC.